The T cell receptor (beta chain) described here comes from a study of OX40 agonist ivuxolimab in advanced cancers. Germline lookup yields CDR1 SGHRS and CDR2 YFSETQ. V lost 0 bases, J lost 0 bases, and 4 bases stayed unmatched. The CDR3 runs 16 residues. The study's findings and limits: Also present in some nonresponders was a low level of normalized T-cell clonal expansion.

Collection of blood occurred at baseline, at cycle 4 day 1, and at cycle 7 day 1. In its sample, this clone was seen a few times. What it recognizes is unknown. With a far larger clone one base away, a read error is the likely cause. At the DNA level, this CDR3 is encoded by other sequences in the same sample as well. Method: immunoSEQ multiplex PCR; TCRdb's copy keeps in-frame clones and lacks some. The sample has around 80,000 clones, over 80% seen once. This chain uses TRBV5-1 with TRBJ1-2; 8 bases agree with TRBD1. The sequencing used CD4+ or CD8+ T cells sorted from blood, collected in a trial of the OX40 agonist ivuxolimab. The TCR sequence derives from an adult with an advanced solid tumor such as melanoma, head and neck, liver or kidney cancer. The DNA of the CDR3 is TGCGCCAGCAGCTTGGGGACAGGGTTAGCTAACTATGGCTACACCTTC. Translation: CASSLGTGLANYGYTF. The variable domain in full, completed from reference TRBV5-1 and TRBJ1-2, reads KAGVTQTPRYLIKTRGQQVTLSCSPISGHRSVSWYQQTPGQGLQFLFEYFSETQRNKGNFPGRFSGRQFSNSRSEMNVSTLELGDSALYLCASSLGTGLANYGYTFGSGTRLTVV.